This T cell receptor (beta chain) was sequenced in a study of human thymus T cells. With regard to this clone: The antigen is unknown.

Findings of the study overall: Among thymic and blood repertoires, usage of V and J genes appeared biased.

Only four of the eight donors provided an approximately 0.45-1 mL blood sample. Genomic DNA was extracted from every available blood leukocyte. The CDR3 totals 13 residues. V was trimmed by 5 bases and J by 2 bases, leaving 10 bases between them. Per germline, CDR1 MNHEY and CDR2 SMNVEV (reference sequence). Using immunoSEQ multiplex PCR, the repertoire was profiled, and TCRdb retains in-frame clones only, with some absent. The sample has tens of thousands of clones, 94% seen once. The specimen was blood. The receptor was isolated from a boy younger than two with a congenital heart defect but otherwise immunologically healthy. The chain uses TRBV27 and TRBJ2-7; the D is unclear. In nucleotides, the CDR3 is TGTGCCAGCAGTCTGGCGCCCGCCTACGAGCAGTACTTC. Translating it yields CASSLAPAYEQYF.